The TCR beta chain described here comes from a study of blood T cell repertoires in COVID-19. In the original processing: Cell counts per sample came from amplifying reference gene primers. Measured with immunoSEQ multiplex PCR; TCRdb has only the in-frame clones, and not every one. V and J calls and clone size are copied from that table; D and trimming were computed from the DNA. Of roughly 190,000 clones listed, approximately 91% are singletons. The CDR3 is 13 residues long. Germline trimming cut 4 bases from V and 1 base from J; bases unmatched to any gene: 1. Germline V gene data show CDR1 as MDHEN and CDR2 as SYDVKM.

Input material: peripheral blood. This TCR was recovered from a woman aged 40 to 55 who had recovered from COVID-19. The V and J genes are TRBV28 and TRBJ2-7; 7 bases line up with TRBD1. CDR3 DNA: TGTGCCAGCAGTTCGGGACAGTCCTACGAGCAGTACTTC. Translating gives CASSSGQSYEQYF.